This TCR beta chain originates from a study of Ad26.COV2.S vaccination and SARS-CoV-2 variants. Study-level background: Ad26.COV2.S shots went into the muscle once or twice, 56 days apart.

TCRdb's table, derived via immunoSEQ multiplex PCR, lists solely in-frame clones and lacks some. The sample includes hundreds of thousands of clones, about nine tenths of them seen just once. Treatment in this sample: some 19 received Ad26.COV2.S at low or high dose, single or two shots; about 5 received placebo; per-sample allocation not given. The investigators took samples on day 63 after the first vaccine or placebo injection. The starting material was peripheral blood, obtained in a trial of Ad26.COV2.S vaccine versus placebo. This sequence was found in a person aged 18-65 years who received the Ad26.COV2.S COVID-19 vaccine or a placebo.

The CDR3 loop is CASSQNTGELFF. The CDR3 DNA follows: TGTGCCAGCAGTCAGAACACCGGGGAGCTGTTTTTT. The genes are TRBV27 and TRBJ2-2; D is undetermined. Germline V gene lookup returns CDR1 MNHEY and CDR2 SMNVEV (reference sequence). The CDR3 is made up of 12 amino acids. Trimming took 5 bases from V and 1 from J, leaving 2 bases between them.